This T cell receptor beta chain stems from a study of T cell responses to AZD1222 COVID-19 vaccine. This CDR3 region has 14 residues. CDR1 is MDHEN and CDR2 is SYDVKM in the germline V gene. The germline V and J ends were trimmed by 7 bases and 2 bases, with 12 bases remaining between them. Broader study findings: The peak T cell response came first, and repertoires were sampled only after it.

Sequenced by immunoSEQ multiplex PCR; TCRdb stores in-frame clones only, minus some. The table includes some 120,000 clones, roughly 90% detected once. To note about this clone: What it recognizes is unknown.

This rearrangement joins TRBV28 to TRBJ1-5; perhaps TRBD1 as D (5 bases). The sequenced sample was peripheral blood, obtained on day 0 of AZD1222 vaccination. The receptor was isolated from an adult in good health. For the CDR3, the DNA is TGTGCCAGCACCAGGGCCAGGGGCAATCAGCCCCAGCATTTT. Translation gives CASTRARGNQPQHF.